This T cell receptor (beta chain) was observed in a study of blood T cell repertoires in COVID-19 (dated by TCRdb to between 2020 and 2021). Looking at the study overall: Samples covering the acute and convalescent phases of COVID-19 were provided by collaborators in the United States, Italy and Spain. Samples came from the ongoing ImmuneRACE study (first 160 participants) plus 1,254 subjects from 6 global collaborators. The dataset comprised deeply sampled blood TCRbeta repertoires from subjects exposed to, actively infected with, or recovered from COVID-19. Where HLA class I and class II types were available, the types were taken from metadata supplied by the sample provider, not from assay-based typing. The repertoires were released in a freely available public database meant as a resource for research on the immune response to SARS-CoV-2. The prospective study material was composed of cDNA or gDNA derived from T cells, B-cell-depleted T cells, or PBMCs. A de-identified subject ID, COVID-19 status, age in years and sex were almost always included in the sample metadata.

Each collaborating institution followed its own protocols to collect whole blood in K2EDTA tubes. For TCRbeta analysis, collaborator samples were shipped as frozen whole blood, as isolated PBMCs, or as DNA extracted from either sample type. Concerning this clone: No cognate antigen has been identified for it. Per-base quality was not reported, and no clone a single base away is much larger than it.

What the work shows at the level of the full study, not this receptor alone: The quantity of clinical and demographic metadata differed by source and by participant and was supplied without curation.

TCRbeta CDR3 regions were amplified from genomic DNA by means of the immunoSEQ Assay, a bias-controlled multiplex PCR. In the paper's pipeline: Nucleated cell counts per sample were estimated from amplification of reference gene primers within the assay. To quantify the absolute abundance of each unique TCRbeta CDR3 rearrangement, sequence reads were collapsed and filtered. Productive Simpson clonality was computed per sample as the square root of Simpson's diversity index over productive rearrangements. As stored in TCRdb, this immuneACCESS dataset retains in-frame rearrangements with V and J assigned. A fraction of the clones does not appear; measured against another copy, unresolved V genes explain less than half of the discrepancy, and the remainder lacks a known reason. V, J and clone size are those of that table, while D and trimming were read from the DNA. The table for this sample lists 56,000 or so clones; approximately 81% of them were counted only once. The ten most abundant clones make up 2.6% of the sample.

CDR1 SGHAT and CDR2 FQDESV were looked up in the germline V gene (reference sequence). Between the V and J ends, shortened by 3 bases and 2 bases respectively, the junction contains 13 bases. Reading from cysteine to phenylalanine, the CDR3 counts 15 amino acids. Just the 45-base CDR3 DNA is kept, in frame starting at base 1. The origin of this receptor is a man aged 50-60 years with acute or convalescent COVID-19. Material: peripheral blood. The V gene is TRBV11-1 and the J gene is TRBJ2-5; D gene: possibly TRBD2, on 5 matching bases. This receptor carries the CDR3 CASSFLSSAQETQYF. The DNA sequence is given as TGTGCCAGCAGCTTCTTGAGTAGCGCACAAGAGACCCAGTACTTC.